The present T cell receptor beta chain was sequenced within a study of blood T cells in healthy people across ages. Findings and limits, study-wide: TCR beta diversity, measured per million T cells, fell in a roughly linear way with age. Compared with aged donors, long-lived donors showed fewer expanded clones, suggesting selection.

A remark on this clonotype: The antigen remains undetermined.

Every sample had a minimum of 6 million PBMCs isolated. Together with a sample-barcoded 5' primer, a J-beta primer mix was included in a second PCR lasting about 7 to 11 cycles. Every sample gave at least 2.5 million paired-end reads containing CDR3. TCRdb re-derived calls from the 5' RACE reads in MiXCR, one entry per CDR3 protein. The table records about 640,000 distinct CDR3 sequences, 45% to 65% of them present only once. CDR3 size: 16 residues. The V gene's germline CDR1 is MNHEY and CDR2 SMNVEV (reference sequence). Losses at the gene ends were 3 bases for V and 5 bases for J; bases not matched to a gene: 9.

The source of this sequence is a man in his sixties in good health. The specimen was blood. This chain links TRBV27 with TRBJ2-3; 9 positions match TRBD2. CDR3 amino acids: CASSLLPGLAVDTQYF. Here the CDR3 DNA reads TGTGCCAGCAGTTTGCTCCCGGGACTAGCTGTAGATACGCAGTATTTT.